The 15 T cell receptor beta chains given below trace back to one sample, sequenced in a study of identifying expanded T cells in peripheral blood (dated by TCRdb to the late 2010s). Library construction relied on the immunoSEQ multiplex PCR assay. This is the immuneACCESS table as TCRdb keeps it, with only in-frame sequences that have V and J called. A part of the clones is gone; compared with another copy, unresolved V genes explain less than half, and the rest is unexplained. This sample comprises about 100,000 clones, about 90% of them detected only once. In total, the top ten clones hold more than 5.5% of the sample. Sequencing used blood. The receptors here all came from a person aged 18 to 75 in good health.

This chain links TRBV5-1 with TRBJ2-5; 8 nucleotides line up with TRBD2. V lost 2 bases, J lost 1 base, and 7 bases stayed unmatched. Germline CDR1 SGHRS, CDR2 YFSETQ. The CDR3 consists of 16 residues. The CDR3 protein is CASSFGLAGGQETQYF. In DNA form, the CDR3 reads TGCGCCAGCAGCTTCGGGCTTGCGGGGGGCCAAGAGACCCAGTACTTC.

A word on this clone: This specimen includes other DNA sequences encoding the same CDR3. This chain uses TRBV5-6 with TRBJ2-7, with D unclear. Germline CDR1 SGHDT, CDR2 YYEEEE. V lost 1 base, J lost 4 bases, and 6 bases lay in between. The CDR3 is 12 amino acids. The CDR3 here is CASSLRRYEQYF. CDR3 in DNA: TGTGCCAGCAGCTTGCGAAGATACGAGCAGTACTTC.

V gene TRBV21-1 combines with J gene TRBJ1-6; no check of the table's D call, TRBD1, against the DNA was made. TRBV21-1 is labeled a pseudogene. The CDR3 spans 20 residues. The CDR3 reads CASRNVNQTAGQGVGSPLHF. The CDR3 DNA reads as TGTGCCAGCAGAAACGTGAACCAAACGGCGGGACAGGGCGTCGGGTCACCCCTCCACTTT.

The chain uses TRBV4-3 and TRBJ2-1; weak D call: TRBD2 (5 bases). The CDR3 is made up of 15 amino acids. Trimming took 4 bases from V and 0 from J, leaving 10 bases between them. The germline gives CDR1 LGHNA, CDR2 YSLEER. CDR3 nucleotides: TGCGCCAGCAGCCCACTAGTCGGCTCCTACAATGAGCAGTTCTTC. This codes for CASSPLVGSYNEQFF.

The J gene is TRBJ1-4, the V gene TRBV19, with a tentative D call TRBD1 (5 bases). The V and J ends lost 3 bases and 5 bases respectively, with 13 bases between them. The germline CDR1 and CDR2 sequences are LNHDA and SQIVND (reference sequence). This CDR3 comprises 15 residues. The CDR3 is CASSIRQPENEKLFF. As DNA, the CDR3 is TGTGCCAGTAGTATCCGACAGCCCGAAAATGAAAAACTGTTTTTT.

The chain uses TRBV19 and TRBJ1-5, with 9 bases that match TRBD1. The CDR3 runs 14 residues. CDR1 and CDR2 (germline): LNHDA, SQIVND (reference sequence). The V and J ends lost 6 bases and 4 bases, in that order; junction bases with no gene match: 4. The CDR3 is CASSPTGGNQPQHF. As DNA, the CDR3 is TGTGCCAGTAGCCCGACAGGGGGAAATCAGCCCCAGCATTTT.

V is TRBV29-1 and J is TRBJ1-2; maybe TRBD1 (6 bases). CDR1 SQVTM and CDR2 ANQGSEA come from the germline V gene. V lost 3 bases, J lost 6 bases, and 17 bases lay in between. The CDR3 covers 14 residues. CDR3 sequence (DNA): TGCAGCGTTGACTATTTTGGTCAGGGGAATGGCTACACCTTC. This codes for CSVDYFGQGNGYTF. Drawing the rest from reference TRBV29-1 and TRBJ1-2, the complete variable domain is SAVISQKPSRDICQRGTSLTIQCQVDSQVTMMFWYRQQPGQSLTLIATANQGSEATYESGFVIDKFPISRPNLTFSTLTVSNMSPEDSSIYLCSVDYFGQGNGYTFGSGTRLTVV.

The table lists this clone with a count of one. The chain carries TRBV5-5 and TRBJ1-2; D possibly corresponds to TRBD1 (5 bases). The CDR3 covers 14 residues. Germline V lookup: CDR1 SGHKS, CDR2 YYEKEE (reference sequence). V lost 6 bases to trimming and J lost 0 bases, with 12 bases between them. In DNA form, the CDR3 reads TGTGCCAGCAACCTCCTAGGGGCTAACTATGGCTACACCTTC. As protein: CASNLLGANYGYTF.

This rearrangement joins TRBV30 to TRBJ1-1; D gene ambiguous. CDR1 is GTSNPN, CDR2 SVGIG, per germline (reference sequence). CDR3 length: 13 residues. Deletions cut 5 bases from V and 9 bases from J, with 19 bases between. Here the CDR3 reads CAWAGPAELKAFF. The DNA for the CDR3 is TGTGCCTGGGCTGGACCAGCGGAATTAAAAGCTTTCTTT.

CDR3 sequence reads: CASSLEREPETQYF. CDR3 coding DNA: TGTGCCAGCAGCTTGGAAAGGGAACCAGAGACCCAGTACTTC. The chain couples TRBV5-4 to TRBJ2-5, with D unclear. Trimming left V 0 bases short and J 4 bases short, with 10 bases between. Germline CDR1 reads SGHNT; CDR2 reads YYREEE (reference sequence). This CDR3 has 14 residues.

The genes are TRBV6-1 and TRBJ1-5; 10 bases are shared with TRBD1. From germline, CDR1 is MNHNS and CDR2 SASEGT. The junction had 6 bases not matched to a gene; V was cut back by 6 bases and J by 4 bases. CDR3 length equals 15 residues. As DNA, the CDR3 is TGTGCCAGCAGAGGGGGACAGGGGACTAATCAGCCCCAGCATTTT. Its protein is CASRGGQGTNQPQHF.

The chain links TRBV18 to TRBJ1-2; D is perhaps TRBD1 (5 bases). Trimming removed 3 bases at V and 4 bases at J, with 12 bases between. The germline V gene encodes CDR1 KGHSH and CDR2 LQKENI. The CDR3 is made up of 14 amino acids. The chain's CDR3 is CASSPTAGTYGYTF. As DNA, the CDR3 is TGTGCCAGCTCACCGACAGCGGGGACCTATGGCTACACCTTC.

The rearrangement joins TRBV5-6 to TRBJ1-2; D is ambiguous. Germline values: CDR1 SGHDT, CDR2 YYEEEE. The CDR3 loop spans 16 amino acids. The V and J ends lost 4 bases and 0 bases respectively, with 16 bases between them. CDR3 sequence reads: CASSTLVVLANYGYTF. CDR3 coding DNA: TGTGCCAGCAGCACGCTCGTTGTCTTGGCTAACTATGGCTACACCTTC.

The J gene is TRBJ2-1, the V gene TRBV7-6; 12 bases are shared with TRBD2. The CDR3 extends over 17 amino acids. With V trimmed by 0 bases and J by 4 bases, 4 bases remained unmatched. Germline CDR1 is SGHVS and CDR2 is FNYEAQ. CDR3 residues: CASSLALTSGGYNEQFF. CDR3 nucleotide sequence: TGTGCCAGCAGCTTAGCGTTGACTAGCGGGGGATACAATGAGCAGTTCTTC. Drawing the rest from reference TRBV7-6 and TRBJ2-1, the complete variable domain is GAGVSQSPRYKVTKRGQDVALRCDPISGHVSLYWYRQALGQGPEFLTYFNYEAQQDKSGLPNDRFSAERPEGSISTLTIQRTEQRDSAMYRCASSLALTSGGYNEQFFGPGTRLTVL.

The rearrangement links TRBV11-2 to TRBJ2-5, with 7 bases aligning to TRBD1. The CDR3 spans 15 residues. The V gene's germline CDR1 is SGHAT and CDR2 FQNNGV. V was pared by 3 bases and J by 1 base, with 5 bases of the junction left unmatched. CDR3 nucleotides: TGTGCCAGCAGCTTCTACAGGGGCCCCCAAGAGACCCAGTACTTC. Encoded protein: CASSFYRGPQETQYF.